This TCR beta chain derives from a study of cytomegalovirus exposure and HLA in healthy donors. Study-wide results and limits: As a later analysis showed, several of the most significant clusters appeared to be linked to common viral pathogens. Three chains linked to CMV were shown in vitro to be specific for CMV antigens.

The PCR used 60 Vbeta and 13 Jbeta primers. The table came from immunoSEQ multiplex PCR; TCRdb's copy has only in-frame clones and leaves some out. The sample yields about 180,000 clones, 76% seen once. Notes on this clone: Its antigen is as yet unknown.

Unmatched junction bases numbered 0, after V lost 1 base and J lost 0 bases. Per germline, CDR1 KGHSH and CDR2 LQKENI. CDR3 length: 14 amino acids. The gene calls are TRBV18 and TRBJ2-7, with 7 bases identical to TRBD2. This sequence was found in a man aged 18 to 29 in good health and CMV-seronegative. Source material: PBMCs. The DNA for the CDR3 is TGTGCCAGCTCACCACTAGCGGGCTCCTACGAGCAGTACTTC. This gives the protein CASSPLAGSYEQYF.